This T cell receptor beta chain appears in the sequencing data of a study of PD-1 blockade in classical Hodgkin lymphoma. The V end lost 6 bases, the J end lost 0 bases, and 5 bases lay between the germline ends. Germline-derived CDR1 and CDR2 are MDHEN and SYDVKM. The CDR3 totals 12 residues. This clone was recorded only once. Its antigen is currently unknown. Points from the study as a whole: Complete responders showed a baseline diversity that resembled the diversity of newly diagnosed patients. Compared with healthy donors, newly diagnosed patients reportedly showed lower baseline TCR diversity. By cycle point C4D1, TCR diversity had risen significantly in CD4+ cells (but not CD8+ cells). Reasons behind the repertoire differences stay unclear, perhaps disease activity or earlier therapy.

Clones were sequenced by immunoSEQ multiplex PCR, and TCRdb holds only the in-frame ones, with some missing. In the table there are over 15,000 clones, 70% of which are singletons. Described time point: cycle 4 day 1 (C4D1), after more than 5 weeks of nivolumab. All the patients suffered relapse after autologous stem cell transplantation, and brentuximab vedotin exposure differed. Negative magnetic selection isolated CD4+ T cells from thawed PBMCs. The starting material was CD4+ T cells from blood, obtained before the fourth cycle of nivolumab. The chain combines TRBV28 with TRBJ1-2; no clear D gene. This sequence originates from a human donor with classical Hodgkin lymphoma. The CDR3 coding sequence is TGTGCCAGCAGAAGTTCTAACTATGGCTACACCTTC. Translated, it gives CASRSSNYGYTF.